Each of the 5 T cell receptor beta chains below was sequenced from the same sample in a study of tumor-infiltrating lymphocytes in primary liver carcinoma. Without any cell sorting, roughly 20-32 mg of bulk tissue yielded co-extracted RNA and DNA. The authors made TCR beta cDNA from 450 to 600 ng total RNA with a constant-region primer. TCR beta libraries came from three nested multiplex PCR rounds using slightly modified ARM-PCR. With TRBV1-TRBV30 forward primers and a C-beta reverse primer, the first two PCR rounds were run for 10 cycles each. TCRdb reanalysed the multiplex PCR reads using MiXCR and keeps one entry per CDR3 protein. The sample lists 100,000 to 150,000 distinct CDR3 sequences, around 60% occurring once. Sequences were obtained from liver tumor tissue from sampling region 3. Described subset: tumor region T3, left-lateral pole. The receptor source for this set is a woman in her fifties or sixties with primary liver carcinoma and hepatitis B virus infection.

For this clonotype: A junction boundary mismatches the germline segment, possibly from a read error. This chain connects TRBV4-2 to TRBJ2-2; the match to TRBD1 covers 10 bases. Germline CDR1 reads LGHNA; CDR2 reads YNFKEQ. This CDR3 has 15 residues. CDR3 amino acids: CASIPTGGRTGELSF. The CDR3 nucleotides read TGTGCCAGCATCCCGACAGGGGGCCGAACCGGGGAGCTGTCTTTT.

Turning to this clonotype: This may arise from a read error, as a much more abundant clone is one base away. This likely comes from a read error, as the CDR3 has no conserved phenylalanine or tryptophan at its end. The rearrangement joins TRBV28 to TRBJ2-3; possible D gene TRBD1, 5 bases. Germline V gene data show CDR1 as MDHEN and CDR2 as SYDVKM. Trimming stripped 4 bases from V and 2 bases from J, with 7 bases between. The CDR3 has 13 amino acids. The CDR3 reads CASSSGSTDTQYL. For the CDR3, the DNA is TGTGCCAGCAGTTCAGGGTCCACAGATACGCAGTATCTT.

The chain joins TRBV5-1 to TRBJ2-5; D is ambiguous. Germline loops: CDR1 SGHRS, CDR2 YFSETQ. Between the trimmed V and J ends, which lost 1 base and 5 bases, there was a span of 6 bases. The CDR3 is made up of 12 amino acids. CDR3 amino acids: CASSLLGETQYF. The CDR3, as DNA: TGCGCCAGCAGCTTGTTAGGGGAGACCCAGTACTTC.

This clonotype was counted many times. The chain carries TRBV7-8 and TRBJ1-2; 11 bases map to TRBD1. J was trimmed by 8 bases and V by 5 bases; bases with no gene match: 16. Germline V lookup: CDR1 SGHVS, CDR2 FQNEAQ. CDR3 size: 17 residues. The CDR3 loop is CASSPVKRTGGSWGYTF. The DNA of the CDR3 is TGTGCCAGCAGCCCCGTAAAACGGACAGGGGGCTCTTGGGGCTACACCTTC.

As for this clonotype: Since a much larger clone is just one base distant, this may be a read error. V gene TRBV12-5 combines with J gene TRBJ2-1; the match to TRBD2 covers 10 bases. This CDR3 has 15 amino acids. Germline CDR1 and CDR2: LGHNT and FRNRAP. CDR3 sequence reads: CASGLTSGINNELFF. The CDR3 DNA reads TGTGCTAGTGGTTTGACTAGCGGGATCAACAATGAGCTGTTCTTC.